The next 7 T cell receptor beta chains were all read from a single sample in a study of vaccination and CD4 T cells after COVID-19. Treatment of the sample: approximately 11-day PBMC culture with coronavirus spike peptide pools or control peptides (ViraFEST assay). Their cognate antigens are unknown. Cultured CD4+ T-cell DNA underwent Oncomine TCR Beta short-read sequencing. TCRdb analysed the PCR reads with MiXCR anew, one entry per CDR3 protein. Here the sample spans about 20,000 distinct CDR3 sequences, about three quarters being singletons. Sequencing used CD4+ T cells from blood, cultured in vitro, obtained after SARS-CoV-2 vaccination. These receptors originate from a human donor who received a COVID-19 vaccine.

CDR3 nucleotides: TGTGCCAGCAGCTTAGCAGGTGAAGCTTTCTTT. Its protein is CASSLAGEAFF. V is TRBV11-2 and J is TRBJ1-1, with D unclear. Trimming shortened V by 1 base and J by 7 bases, and 4 bases separated the two germline ends. The CDR3 is 11 residues long. The germline V gene has CDR1 SGHAT and CDR2 FQNNGV.

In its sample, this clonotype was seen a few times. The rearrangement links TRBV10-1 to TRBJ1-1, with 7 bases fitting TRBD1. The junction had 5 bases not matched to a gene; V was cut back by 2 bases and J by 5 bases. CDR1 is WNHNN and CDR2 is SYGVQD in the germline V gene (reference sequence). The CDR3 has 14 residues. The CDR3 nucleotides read TGCGCCAGCAGTGAGAACAGGGGCAAGACTGAAGCTTTCTTT. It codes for CASSENRGKTEAFF.

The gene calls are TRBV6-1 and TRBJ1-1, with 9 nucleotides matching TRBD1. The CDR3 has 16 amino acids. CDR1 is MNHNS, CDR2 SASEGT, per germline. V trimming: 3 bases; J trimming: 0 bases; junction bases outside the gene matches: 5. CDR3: CASSDVGQGMNTEAFF. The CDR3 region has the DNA TGTGCCAGCAGTGACGTGGGACAGGGAATGAACACTGAAGCTTTCTTT.

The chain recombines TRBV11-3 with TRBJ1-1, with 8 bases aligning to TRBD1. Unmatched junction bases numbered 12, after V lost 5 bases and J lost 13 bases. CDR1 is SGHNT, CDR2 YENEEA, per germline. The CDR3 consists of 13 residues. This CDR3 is CASSPSRTGNIFF. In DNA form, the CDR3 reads TGTGCCAGCAGCCCCTCCCGGACAGGGAACATTTTCTTT.

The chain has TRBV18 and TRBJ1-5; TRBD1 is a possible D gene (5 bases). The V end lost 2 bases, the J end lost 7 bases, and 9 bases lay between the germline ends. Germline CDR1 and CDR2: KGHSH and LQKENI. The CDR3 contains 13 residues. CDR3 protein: CASSPGQGQPQHF. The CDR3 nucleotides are TGTGCCAGCTCACCAGGTCAGGGCCAGCCCCAGCATTTT.

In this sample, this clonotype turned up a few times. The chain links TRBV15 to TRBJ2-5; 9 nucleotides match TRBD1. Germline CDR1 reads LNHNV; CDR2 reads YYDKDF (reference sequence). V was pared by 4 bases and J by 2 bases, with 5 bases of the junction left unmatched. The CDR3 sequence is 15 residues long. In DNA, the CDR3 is TGTGCCACCAGCAACCCGACAGGGGGGCAAGAGACCCAGTACTTC. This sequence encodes CATSNPTGGQETQYF. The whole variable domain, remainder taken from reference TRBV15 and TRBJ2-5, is DAMVIQNPRYQVTQFGKPVTLSCSQTLNHNVMYWYQQKSSQAPKLLFHYYDKDFNNEADTPDNFQSRRPNTSFCFLDIRSPGLGDTAMYLCATSNPTGGQETQYFGPGTRLLVL.

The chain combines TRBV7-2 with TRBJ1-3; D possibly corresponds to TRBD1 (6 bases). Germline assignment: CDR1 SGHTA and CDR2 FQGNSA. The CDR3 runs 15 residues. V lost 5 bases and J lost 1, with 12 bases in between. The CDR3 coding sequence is TGTGCCAGCAGCCTACACAGGGAATCTGGAAACACCATATATTTT. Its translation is CASSLHRESGNTIYF.